A single sample gave rise to the 29 T cell receptor beta chains below, sequenced in a study of control samples from healthy donors and cancer patients. The repertoire was sequenced with immunoSEQ multiplex PCR; TCRdb's copy has only in-frame clones and lacks some. The sample contains about 77,000 clones, around 92% of which appear only once. The material sequenced was blood. These receptors were obtained from a woman aged 60 to 75 in good health.

Only one count was recorded for this clone. An end of the junction does not agree with germline; a read error may underlie this. The chain employs TRBV11-2 and TRBJ2-5, with D possibly matching TRBD1 (6 bases). The CDR3 is 14 amino acids. Germline CDR1 reads SGHAT; CDR2 reads FQNNGV. The DNA of the CDR3 is TGTGCCAGCAGCTTCAGACAGGTCCAAAAGACCCAGTACTTC. The encoded protein is CASSFRQVQKTQYF.

This clone has just one count. V is TRBV12-3 or TRBV12-4 and J is TRBJ2-1; D unresolved. This CDR3 contains 13 residues. V shed 3 bases and J shed 6 bases, with 9 bases lying between them. CDR3 sequence reads: CASSFRNGNEQFF. DNA of the CDR3: TGTGCCAGCAGTTTTAGAAACGGCAATGAGCAGTTCTTC.

The chain couples TRBV7-2 to TRBJ2-7, with 8 bases fitting TRBD2. Germline V gene lookup returns CDR1 SGHTA and CDR2 FQGNSA. The CDR3 runs to 15 residues. Trimming cost V 3 bases and J 4 bases; bases outside gene matches: 8. CDR3 nucleotides: TGTGCCAGCAGCTTTCTCGCGGGAGGAAGGTACGAGCAGTACTTC. Its protein is CASSFLAGGRYEQYF.

CDR3: CASSPLGQGLSGNTIYF. DNA of the CDR3: TGTGCCAGCAGTCCCCTGGGACAGGGACTCTCTGGAAACACCATATATTTT. The chain is built from TRBV27 and TRBJ1-3, with 9 bases fitting TRBD1. Germline loops: CDR1 MNHEY, CDR2 SMNVEV (reference sequence). With 5 bases clipped from V and 0 bases from J, the junction kept 8 bases outside the gene matches. This CDR3 is built from 17 residues.

This clone was counted between two and nine times. The J gene is TRBJ1-4, the V gene TRBV28; D unresolved. There are 12 residues in the CDR3. The germline V and J ends were trimmed by 3 bases and 9 bases, with 8 bases remaining between them. Germline V gene data show CDR1 as MDHEN and CDR2 as SYDVKM. This chain's CDR3 is CASSFDRKKLFF. CDR3 DNA sequence: TGTGCCAGCAGTTTTGATCGGAAAAAACTGTTTTTT.

The J gene is TRBJ2-7, the V gene TRBV4-1, with D unresolved. Per the germline V gene, CDR1 is MGHRA and CDR2 is YSYEKL. Trimming stripped 0 bases from V and 0 bases from J, with 9 bases between. The CDR3 length is 15 residues. The CDR3 coding sequence is TGCGCCAGCAGCCAAGAAGGATTCAACTCCTACGAGCAGTACTTC. This encodes CASSQEGFNSYEQYF.

This clone has only a few counts. The genes are TRBV19 and TRBJ1-4, with D unresolved. Germline V CDR1 and CDR2: LNHDA, SQIVND (reference sequence). V lost 4 bases and J lost 4, with 13 bases in between. The CDR3 runs to 15 residues. Here the CDR3 DNA reads TGTGCCAGTAGTAGACCGGCCTTCAGTAATGAAAAACTGTTTTTT. Protein product: CASSRPAFSNEKLFF.

The V call is TRBV5-1, the J call TRBJ2-5; the match to TRBD1 covers 9 bases. CDR3 length: 15 residues. Germline V gene data show CDR1 as SGHRS and CDR2 as YFSETQ. The V and J ends lost 4 bases and 2 bases, in that order; junction bases with no gene match: 6. Written as DNA, the CDR3 is TGCGCCAGCAGCGTGGACAGGGGCTTTCAAGAGACCCAGTACTTC. Residues: CASSVDRGFQETQYF.

The V call is TRBV5-1, the J call TRBJ2-7; 7 bases align to TRBD2. This CDR3 is built from 13 residues. Germline CDR1 is SGHRS and CDR2 is YFSETQ. J was trimmed by 5 bases and V by 3 bases; bases with no gene match: 5. The DNA of the CDR3 is TGCGCCAGCAGCTGGGAGGGCCGCAACGAGCAGTACTTC. Its translation: CASSWEGRNEQYF.

A remark on this clone: Relative to the germline gene, one junction end is altered; a read error may explain this. The chain has TRBV6-2 or TRBV6-3 and TRBJ2-1; a possible D gene is TRBD2 (7 bases). Per germline, CDR1 MNHEY and CDR2 SVGEGT. This CDR3 is built from 14 residues. CDR3 DNA: TGTGTCAGCAGTCTCGGGGGGCGCTGGAATGAGCAGTTCTTC. Its translation: CVSSLGGRWNEQFF.

The chain links TRBV18 to TRBJ1-1; no clear D. V lost 3 bases to trimming and J lost 7 bases, with 12 bases between them. This CDR3 is 13 amino acids long. The V gene's germline CDR1 is KGHSH and CDR2 LQKENI. CDR3 sequence (DNA): TGTGCCAGCTCACCGTGGGCGGAATTTGAAGCTTTCTTT. It is translated as CASSPWAEFEAFF.

The chain recombines TRBV6-1 with TRBJ2-1; 14 bases match TRBD2. The CDR3 covers 16 residues. Germline V gene lookup returns CDR1 MNHNS and CDR2 SASEGT. V gave up 2 bases and J gave up 8 bases; unmatched junction bases: 5. The CDR3 reads CASSEWGTSGSDEQFF. CDR3 in DNA: TGTGCCAGCAGTGAATGGGGGACTAGCGGGAGTGATGAGCAGTTCTTC.

This rearrangement joins TRBV2 to TRBJ1-3; 10 positions match TRBD1. V dropped 5 bases and J dropped 4; count of bases not matched to a gene: 5. The V gene's germline CDR1 is SNHLY and CDR2 FYNNEI. The CDR3 runs to 15 residues. CDR3 sequence (DNA): TGTGCCAGCAGTAACGGACAGGGGGGCGGAAACACCATATATTTT. Amino acids: CASSNGQGGGNTIYF.

J is TRBJ2-1 and V is TRBV11-2, with 8 bases identical to TRBD2. V dropped 5 bases and J dropped 4; count of bases not matched to a gene: 7. The CDR3 runs to 15 residues. CDR1 and CDR2 from the germline V gene are SGHAT and FQNNGV. The CDR3 DNA reads as TGTGCCAGCAGCCAAACGGGAGGGCGGTACAATGAGCAGTTCTTC. This sequence encodes CASSQTGGRYNEQFF.

This chain uses TRBV5-1 with TRBJ1-1; possibly TRBD1 for D (6 bases). Per the germline V gene, CDR1 is SGHRS and CDR2 is YFSETQ. The CDR3 is made up of 14 amino acids. Trimming pared 7 bases from V and 3 bases from J, leaving 16 bases between. Here the CDR3 DNA reads TGCGCCAGCGGTTACAGGGTCGGCGACACTGAAGCTTTCTTT. This gives the protein CASGYRVGDTEAFF.

The V call is TRBV19, the J call TRBJ1-4; D is ambiguous. The CDR3 sequence is 14 residues long. Germline CDR1 LNHDA, CDR2 SQIVND (reference sequence). Trimming took 5 bases from V and 5 from J, leaving 12 bases between them. CDR3 DNA: TGTGCCAGTAGTCTCTCCCTCCAAAATGAAAAACTGTTTTTT. This codes for CASSLSLQNEKLFF.

This clone was detected only a few times. The chain carries TRBV9 and TRBJ1-4, with 8 bases lining up with TRBD1. V was pared by 4 bases and J by 2 bases, with 4 bases of the junction left unmatched. CDR3 size: 15 residues. Germline V lookup: CDR1 SGDLS, CDR2 YYNGEE. The CDR3 nucleotides read TGTGCCAGCAGCAGGCGACAGGGGACTAATGAAAAACTGTTTTTT. Amino acids: CASSRRQGTNEKLFF.

This clone has only one observation. This rearrangement joins TRBV24-1 to TRBJ2-5; 9 bases align to TRBD1. Trimming cost V 2 bases and J 5 bases; bases outside gene matches: 11. The CDR3 runs to 17 residues. Germline V gene lookup returns CDR1 KGHDR and CDR2 SFDVKD. The CDR3 loop is CATSDSGGGQGRETQYF. As DNA, the CDR3 is TGTGCCACCAGTGATTCGGGTGGGGGACAGGGAAGGGAGACCCAGTACTTC.

The chain links TRBV13 to TRBJ1-5; 11 nucleotides match TRBD1. The CDR3 sequence is 18 residues long. The germline V gene has CDR1 PRHDT and CDR2 FYEKMQ (reference sequence). The V segment lost 4 bases and the J segment 4 bases; nucleotides outside the gene matches: 12. CDR3 region: CASSSRPAGQGGNQPQHF. The CDR3 DNA is TGTGCCAGCAGCTCACGGCCCGCGGGACAGGGGGGAAATCAGCCCCAGCATTTT.

The rearrangement uses TRBV6-4 and TRBJ1-5; D is ambiguous. CDR1 is MRHNA, CDR2 SNTAGT, per germline. V was clipped by 4 bases and J by 0 bases, with 7 bases between them. This CDR3 region has 14 residues. CDR3 nucleotides: TGTGCCAGCAGTGGCAGAGATAGCAATCAGCCCCAGCATTTT. The encoded protein is CASSGRDSNQPQHF.

This clone was recorded once. V usage is TRBV10-3 and J usage is TRBJ2-5, with 9 bases fitting TRBD1. Germline V gene data show CDR1 as ENHRY and CDR2 as SYGVKD. The CDR3 runs to 17 residues. V was clipped by 0 bases and J by 2 bases; unmatched bases: 7. The CDR3, as DNA: TGTGCCATCAGTGAGTCCCCGACAGGGGGGGGTCAAGAGACCCAGTACTTC. It codes for CAISESPTGGGQETQYF.

This chain joins TRBV28 and TRBJ1-5; D not certain. Trimming removed 6 bases from V and 0 bases from J, with 15 bases in between. The CDR3 loop spans 16 amino acids. Germline lookup yields CDR1 MDHEN and CDR2 SYDVKM. The CDR3 reads CASRPPFTRSNQPQHF. The CDR3 DNA reads TGTGCCAGCAGACCTCCCTTTACACGTAGCAATCAGCCCCAGCATTTT.

The V call is TRBV7-9, the J call TRBJ2-3; 11 nucleotides line up with TRBD2. Germline loops: CDR1 SEHNR, CDR2 FQNEAQ (reference sequence). The CDR3 runs 15 residues. J gave up 9 bases and V 1 base, and 6 bases lay outside the gene matches. This CDR3 reads CASSLGLAGSGTQYF. The CDR3 bases are TGTGCCAGCAGCTTAGGACTAGCGGGATCGGGGACGCAGTATTTT.

This clone has a handful of counts. V usage is TRBV28 and J usage is TRBJ2-1, with D uncertain. Germline CDR1 is MDHEN and CDR2 is SYDVKM. Trimming stripped 5 bases from V and 4 bases from J, with 21 bases between. The CDR3 runs 17 residues. The CDR3 here is CASSPSSGQPGYNEQFF. As DNA, the CDR3 is TGTGCCAGCAGTCCCTCCTCGGGTCAACCTGGGTACAATGAGCAGTTCTTC.

V gene TRBV18 combines with J gene TRBJ2-1, with TRBD2 matching over 10 bases. The CDR3 extends over 16 amino acids. V dropped 0 bases and J dropped 7; count of bases not matched to a gene: 6. From germline, CDR1 is KGHSH and CDR2 LQKENI. The CDR3, as DNA: TGTGCCAGCTCACCACCCAGTAGCGGGAGGAGAAATGAGCAGTTCTTC. Residues: CASSPPSSGRRNEQFF.

This clone came up a few times. This rearrangement joins TRBV5-6 to TRBJ2-5; 7 bases are shared with TRBD1. The CDR3 runs to 13 residues. CDR1 and CDR2 (germline): SGHDT, YYEEEE. Trimming at V came to 5 bases and at J to 6 bases, leaving 7 bases not matched to a gene. CDR3 DNA sequence: TGTGCCAGCAGTCGAACAGGGGTAAAGACCCAGTACTTC. The encoded protein is CASSRTGVKTQYF.

The rearrangement joins TRBV19 to TRBJ2-3; D not resolved. V was trimmed by 7 bases and J by 8 bases, leaving 13 bases between them. Germline values: CDR1 LNHDA, CDR2 SQIVND (reference sequence). The CDR3 is 12 amino acids. The CDR3 DNA follows: TGTGCCAGTAAAGGTGGGCCCGCTACGCAGTATTTT. Amino acid sequence: CASKGGPATQYF.

This chain links TRBV28 with TRBJ2-1, with D uncertain. CDR3 length equals 12 residues. Trimming took 8 bases from V and 1 from J, leaving 6 bases between them. Germline V gene lookup returns CDR1 MDHEN and CDR2 SYDVKM. The CDR3 sequence: CASCLSYNEQFF. The CDR3 DNA follows: TGTGCCAGCTGCCTTTCCTACAATGAGCAGTTCTTC. Based on the CDR3 plus reference TRBV28 and TRBJ2-1, the full variable domain is DVKVTQSSRYLVKRTGEKVFLECVQDMDHENMFWYRQDPGLGLRLIYFSYDVKMKEKGDIPEGYSVSREKKERFSLILESASTNQTSMYLCASCLSYNEQFFGPGTRLTVL.

The J gene is TRBJ1-1, the V gene TRBV4-3, with 7 bases aligning to TRBD1. The ends lost 0 bases at V and 6 bases at J; junction bases unmatched: 10. The CDR3 loop spans 16 amino acids. Germline lookup yields CDR1 LGHNA and CDR2 YSLEER. CDR3 protein: CASSQDETGLLAEAFF. CDR3 bases: TGCGCCAGCAGCCAAGATGAGACAGGGCTTCTTGCTGAAGCTTTCTTT.